The TCR beta chain described here comes from a study of OX40 agonist ivuxolimab in advanced cancers. Points from the study as a whole: At 0.1 to 3.0 mg/kg and by week 6, clonal expansion occurred in CD4+ and CD8+ blood T cells. Among expanded peripheral T cells, antigen specificity went undetermined. CD8+ T cells (on average) carried more expanded clones than CD4+ T cells.

This CDR3 has 16 amino acids. V shed 4 bases, J shed 4 bases, and the junction held 8 bases outside the gene matches. Per the germline V gene, CDR1 is LGHNA and CDR2 is YSLEER. For this clone: Its antigen is currently unknown.

The study sampled blood at baseline, cycle 4 day 1, and cycle 7 day 1. TCRdb's table, derived via immunoSEQ multiplex PCR, lists solely in-frame clones and lacks some. The repertoire has about 30,000 clones, around nine tenths of them found once; the top ten carry 24%. This specimen was CD4+ or CD8+ T cells sorted from blood, taken in a trial of the OX40 agonist ivuxolimab. This chain uses TRBV4-3 with TRBJ2-7; 12 bases map to TRBD2. This clonotype was obtained from an adult with an advanced solid tumor such as melanoma, head and neck, liver or kidney cancer. The CDR3 sequence is CASSPQILAGGYEQYF. CDR3 coding DNA: TGCGCCAGCAGCCCGCAGATACTAGCGGGAGGATACGAGCAGTACTTC.